This T cell receptor (beta chain) was obtained from a study of blood T cell repertoires in COVID-19. This CDR3 region has 13 residues. J gave up 9 bases and V 8 bases, and 4 bases lay outside the gene matches. Germline lookup yields CDR1 SNHLY and CDR2 FYNNEI. The repertoire was sequenced with immunoSEQ multiplex PCR; TCRdb's copy has only in-frame clones and lacks some. The profile covers 250,000 to 300,000 clones, with approximately 87% appearing a single time and 4.6% taken by the ten largest. The sequence came from a man in his fifties or sixties who had recovered from COVID-19. The genes are TRBV2 and TRBJ2-1; 13 bases align to TRBD2. Sample: peripheral blood. The CDR3 loop is CASPGLAGFEQFF. CDR3 bases: TGTGCCAGCCCGGGACTAGCGGGATTTGAGCAGTTCTTC.